This T cell receptor beta chain was obtained from a study of T cell responses to AZD1222 COVID-19 vaccine (dated by TCRdb to about 2021). Turning to the overall study: TCR sequencing covered some 240 trial participants: around 210 given two doses of AZD1222 and some 25 given two doses of MenACWY control vaccine. Trial participants were enrolled into age subgroups of 18-55, 56-69 and 70-plus years, which contained around 150, 28 and 57 TCR-sequenced participants, respectively.

The CDR3 regions of human TCRbeta chains were analyzed by immunosequencing. As for the authors' bioinformatics: Repertoire TCRs were matched against a reference library of SARS-CoV-2-specific TCRs generated with the MIRA antigen-specificity platform. Breadth meant the fraction of unique TCRs that were SARS-CoV-2-associated, whereas depth meant the fraction of total T cells that were SARS-CoV-2-associated. Using the MIRA data, each spike-specific TCR was assigned both to the spike region to which the TCR was reactive and to a CD4 or CD8 class. Log10-transformed breadth and depth values were compared by one-way ANOVA with Sidak's multiple comparisons tests. TCRdb mirrors the immuneACCESS table, restricted to in-frame sequences. Some clones are absent from its copies; in checked studies, under half trace to an unresolved V gene, and the reason for the others is unknown. For V, J and clone size, that table is used; D and trimming come from the DNA. Recorded for this sample are 180,000 or so clones; more than 75% of them occurred a single time. The top ten hold approximately 26% of the sample.

CDR1 and CDR2, per the germline V gene (reference sequence), are MNHEY and SMNVEV. The germline V end is reduced by 5 bases and the J end by 4 bases; junction bases left unmatched: 6. Counted from cysteine to phenylalanine, this CDR3 has 15 amino acids. Kept here is only the CDR3 DNA, which spans 45 bases and is read in frame from base 1. With respect to this clone: The specificity of this receptor is unknown. Base qualities were left out, and no much larger clone turns up one base away.

The time point label of this sample denotes: about 28 days (+/-7) after the second vaccine dose. AZD1222 recipients with second doses at about 4 weeks or about 12 weeks were pooled, because spike-specific TCR depth and breadth did not differ between schedules. Vaccinee samples came from UK trials COV001 and COV002, including a single-blind randomized controlled phase 2/3 trial of AZD1222 (ChAdOx1 nCoV-19) in healthy adults. Trial participant PBMC samples were collected at day 0 and day 28 after the second dose for TCRbeta chain sequencing. The paper's findings and limits, for the study overall: Because no day 14 peak-response samples were available, the repertoires could be characterized only after the peak T cell response. The 56-69-year group was small, and its depth increase did not reach significance, likely because of low power. CD4 TCRs associated with the vaccine covered the entire spike protein, and the dominant responses were in regions 160-218 and 743-854. After two AZD1222 doses, spike-specific TCR breadth and depth were significantly higher than at day 0 and than in MenACWY recipients. Most participants were white British and females outnumbered males, and the authors suggested that clonal diversity may have been underestimated. Reportedly, close to half of the unique spike-specific TCRs recognized epitopes lying outside the regions that are mutated in the B.1.351 and B.1.1.7 variants. Conclusions about previously exposed vaccinees were limited because only six AZD1222 recipients were SARS-CoV-2 seropositive at baseline.

Recombination linked TRBV27 to TRBJ2-7, with TRBD2 matching 12 junction bases. The sequence derives from an adult who received the AZD1222 COVID-19 vaccine. The material sequenced was peripheral blood, taken 28 days after the second AZD1222 dose. The sequenced DNA is TGTGCCAGCAGTCCCCTAGCGGGAGGGGGGTACGAGCAGTACTTC. It codes for CASSPLAGGGYEQYF.